The 5 T cell receptor beta chains listed next were all sequenced from one sample in a study of T cell responses to AZD1222 COVID-19 vaccine. Sequencing used immunoSEQ multiplex PCR; TCRdb keeps in-frame clones, though not all of them. The sample consists of roughly 150,000 clones, around 85% of them appearing once. The material was peripheral blood, obtained on day 0 of AZD1222 vaccination. The source of these receptors is an adult in good health.

This clone was recorded only once. J is TRBJ1-3 and V is TRBV2; no clear D gene. The CDR3 is 14 residues long. V gave up 6 bases and J gave up 0 bases, with 9 bases separating them. Germline loops: CDR1 SNHLY, CDR2 FYNNEI. The CDR3 nucleotides read TGTGCCAGCAGCTACAGCAGCTCTGGAAACACCATATATTTT. It specifies CASSYSSSGNTIYF.

V and J are TRBV30 and TRBJ1-5; D remains unclear. The CDR3 is 17 amino acids. V gave up 3 bases and J gave up 2 bases, with 20 bases separating them. The V gene's germline CDR1 is GTSNPN and CDR2 SVGIG (reference sequence). DNA of the CDR3: TGTGCCTGGAGGCCCCCGGTATGGGTAGCGGGCAATCAGCCCCAGCATTTT. This gives the protein CAWRPPVWVAGNQPQHF.

The rearrangement joins TRBV6-5 to TRBJ2-1; D not certain. The CDR3 runs to 13 residues. V lost 7 bases to trimming and J lost 0 bases, with 7 bases between them. Germline V CDR1 and CDR2: MNHEY, SVGAGI. The CDR3 spells CASNTASYNEQFF. CDR3 DNA: TGTGCCAGCAACACAGCCTCCTACAATGAGCAGTTCTTC.

The chain links TRBV6-5 to TRBJ1-1; 10 nucleotides agree with TRBD1. J gave up 10 bases and V 0 bases, and 8 bases lay outside the gene matches. The CDR3 is 15 residues long. Per the germline V gene, CDR1 is MNHEY and CDR2 is SVGAGI. In DNA, the CDR3 is TGTGCCAGCAGTTACTCGGTCGACAGGGGGCTGTCAGCTTTCTTT. Translation gives CASSYSVDRGLSAFF.

A word on this clone: Additional DNA sequences in this sample encode the identical CDR3. The chain employs TRBV12-3 or TRBV12-4 and TRBJ1-1, with a weak D call TRBD1 (5 bases). V was pared by 6 bases and J by 1 base, with 9 bases between. The CDR3 is 13 amino acids. The DNA for the CDR3 is TGTGCCAGCAGCTTCGGGGGGAACACTGAAGCTTTCTTT. It translates to CASSFGGNTEAFF.